This TCR beta chain was recorded in a study of T cells in Graves' hyperthyroidism and ophthalmopathy. On the basis of clinical symptoms, serum thyroxine and TRAb, thyroid ultrasound and orbital computed tomography, diagnoses were made. Authors of the study amplified TCR beta CDR3 regions from RNA transcripts. First-round RT-PCR of the TCR CDR3 relied on the HTBI primer set. TCRdb used MiXCR to reprocess the multiplex PCR reads, holding one entry per CDR3 protein. The sample lists hundreds of thousands of distinct CDR3 sequences; approximately 14% were seen once. Overall study results and limits: Most expanded thyroid clonotypes above 0.001 also appeared in blood.

This clonotype was seen at least ten times. No antigen is known for it. Trimming cost V 7 bases and J 0 bases, with 18 bases left between them. The CDR3 is 17 amino acids. Germline V lookup: CDR1 SEHNR, CDR2 FQNEAQ (reference sequence). The origin of this receptor is a woman between 18 and 29 years old with Graves' hyperthyroidism. Sample: blood. The chain joins TRBV7-9 to TRBJ2-2; D is perhaps TRBD2 (6 bases). The CDR3 here is CASTDPMAGTNTGELFF. Written as DNA, the CDR3 is TGTGCCAGCACCGACCCTATGGCGGGGACGAACACCGGGGAGCTGTTTTTT.